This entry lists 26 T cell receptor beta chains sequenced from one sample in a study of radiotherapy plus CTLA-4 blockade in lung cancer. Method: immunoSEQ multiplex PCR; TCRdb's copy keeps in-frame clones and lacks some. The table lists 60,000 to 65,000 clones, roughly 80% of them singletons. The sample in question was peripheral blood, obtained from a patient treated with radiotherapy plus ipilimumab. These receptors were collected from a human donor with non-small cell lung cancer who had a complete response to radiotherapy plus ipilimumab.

The CDR3 DNA is TGTGCCAGCAGTGCAGGTTCCCTTTCCTACGAGCAGTACTTC. Translated: CASSAGSLSYEQYF. This chain links TRBV2 with TRBJ2-7; no clear D. The CDR3 runs to 14 residues. Deletions cut 4 bases from V and 1 base from J, with 11 bases between. CDR1 and CDR2 (germline): SNHLY, FYNNEI.

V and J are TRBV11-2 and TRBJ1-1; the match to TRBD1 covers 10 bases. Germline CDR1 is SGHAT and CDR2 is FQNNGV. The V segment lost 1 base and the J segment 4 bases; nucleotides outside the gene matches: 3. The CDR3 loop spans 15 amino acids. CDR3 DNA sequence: TGTGCCAGCAGCTTAGGACAGGGGGCTATCACTGAAGCTTTCTTT. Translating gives CASSLGQGAITEAFF.

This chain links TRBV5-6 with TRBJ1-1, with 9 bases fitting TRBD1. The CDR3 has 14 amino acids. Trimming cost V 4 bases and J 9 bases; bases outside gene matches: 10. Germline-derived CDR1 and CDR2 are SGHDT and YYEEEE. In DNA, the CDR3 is TGTGCCAGCAGCCTGGGACAGGGAGTCCCTAAAGCTTTCTTT. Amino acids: CASSLGQGVPKAFF.

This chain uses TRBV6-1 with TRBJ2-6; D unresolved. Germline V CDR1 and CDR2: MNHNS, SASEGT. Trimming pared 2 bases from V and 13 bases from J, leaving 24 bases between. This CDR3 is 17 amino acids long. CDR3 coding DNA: TGTGCCAGCAGTGAAATAGGGCAGCGCTCAGTAATTATGGTCCTGACTTTC. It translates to CASSEIGQRSVIMVLTF.

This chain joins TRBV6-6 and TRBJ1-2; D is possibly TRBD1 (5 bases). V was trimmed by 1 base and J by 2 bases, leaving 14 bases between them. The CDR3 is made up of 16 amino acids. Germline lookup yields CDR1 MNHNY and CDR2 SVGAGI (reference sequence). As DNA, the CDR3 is TGTGCCAGCAGTTACTTGGCGACAGTCGGGAACTATGGCTACACCTTC. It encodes CASSYLATVGNYGYTF.

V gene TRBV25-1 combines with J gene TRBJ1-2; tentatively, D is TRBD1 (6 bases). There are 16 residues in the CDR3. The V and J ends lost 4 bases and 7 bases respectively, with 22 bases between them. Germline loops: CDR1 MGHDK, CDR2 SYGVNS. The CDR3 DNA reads TGTGCCAGCAGTGGGGGTGGGGGCCCCGCTTTAACTGGCTACACCTTC. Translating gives CASSGGGGPALTGYTF.

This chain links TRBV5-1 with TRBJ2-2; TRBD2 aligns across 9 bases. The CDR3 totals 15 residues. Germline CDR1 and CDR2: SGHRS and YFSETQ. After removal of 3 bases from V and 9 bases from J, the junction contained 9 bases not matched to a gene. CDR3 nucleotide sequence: TGCGCCAGCAGCTCAGGGACTAGCAGGGTGAGGGAGCTGTTTTTT. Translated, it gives CASSSGTSRVRELFF.

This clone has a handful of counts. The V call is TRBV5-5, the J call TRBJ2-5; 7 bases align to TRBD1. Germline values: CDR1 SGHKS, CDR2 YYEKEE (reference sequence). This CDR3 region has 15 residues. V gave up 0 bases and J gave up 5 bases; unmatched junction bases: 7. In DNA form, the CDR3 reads TGTGCCAGCAGCTTGGGGACAGGCTATCCGGAGACCCAGTACTTC. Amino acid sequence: CASSLGTGYPETQYF.

The CDR3 DNA sequence: TGTGCCATCAGTGATTCCACAGCCTACCGACCTAACTATGGCTACACCTTC. The encoded protein is CAISDSTAYRPNYGYTF. The rearrangement links TRBV10-3 to TRBJ1-2, with D unresolved. The CDR3 is made up of 17 amino acids. Trimming pared 3 bases from V and 0 bases from J, leaving 17 bases between. CDR1 is ENHRY, CDR2 SYGVKD, per germline.

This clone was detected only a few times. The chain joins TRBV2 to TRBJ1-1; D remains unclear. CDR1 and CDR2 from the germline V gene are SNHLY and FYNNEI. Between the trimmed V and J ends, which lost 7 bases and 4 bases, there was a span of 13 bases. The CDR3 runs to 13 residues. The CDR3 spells CASTKVEGTEAFF. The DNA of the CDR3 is TGTGCCAGCACTAAGGTGGAGGGCACTGAAGCTTTCTTT.

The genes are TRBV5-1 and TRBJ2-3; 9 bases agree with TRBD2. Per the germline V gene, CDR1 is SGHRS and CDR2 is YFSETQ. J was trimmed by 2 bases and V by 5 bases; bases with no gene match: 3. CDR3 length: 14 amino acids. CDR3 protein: CASRLAGNTDTQYF. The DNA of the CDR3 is TGCGCCAGCAGACTAGCGGGCAACACAGATACGCAGTATTTT.

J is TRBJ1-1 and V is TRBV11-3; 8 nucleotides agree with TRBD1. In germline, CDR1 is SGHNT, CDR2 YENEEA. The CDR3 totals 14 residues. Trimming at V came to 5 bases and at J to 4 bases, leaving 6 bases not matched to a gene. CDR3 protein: CASSPDRAGTEAFF. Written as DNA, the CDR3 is TGTGCCAGCAGCCCGGACAGGGCGGGCACTGAAGCTTTCTTT.

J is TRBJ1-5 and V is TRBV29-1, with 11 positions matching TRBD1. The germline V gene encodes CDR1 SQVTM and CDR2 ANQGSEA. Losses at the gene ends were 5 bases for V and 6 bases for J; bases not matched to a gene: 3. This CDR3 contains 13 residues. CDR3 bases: TGCAGCGTTCGCGGGACAGGGGGTCAGCCCCAGCATTTT. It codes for CSVRGTGGQPQHF.

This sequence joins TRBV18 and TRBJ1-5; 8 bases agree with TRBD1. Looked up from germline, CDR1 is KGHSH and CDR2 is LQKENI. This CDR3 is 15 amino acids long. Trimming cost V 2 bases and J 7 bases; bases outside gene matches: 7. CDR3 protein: CASSPVAGGRQPQHF. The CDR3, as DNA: TGTGCCAGCTCACCAGTCGCAGGGGGCCGGCAGCCCCAGCATTTT.

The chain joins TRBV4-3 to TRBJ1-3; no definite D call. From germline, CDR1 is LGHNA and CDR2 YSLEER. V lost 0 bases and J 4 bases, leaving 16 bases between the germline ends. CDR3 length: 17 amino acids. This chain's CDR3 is CASSQDGAVGSGNTIYF. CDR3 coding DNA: TGCGCCAGCAGCCAAGATGGTGCGGTAGGCTCAGGAAACACCATATATTTT.

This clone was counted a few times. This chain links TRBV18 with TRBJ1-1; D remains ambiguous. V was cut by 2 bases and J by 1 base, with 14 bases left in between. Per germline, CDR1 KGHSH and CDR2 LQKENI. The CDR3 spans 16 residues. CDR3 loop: CASSPAPGRANTEAFF. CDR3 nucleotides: TGTGCCAGCTCACCAGCGCCGGGCAGAGCGAACACTGAAGCTTTCTTT.

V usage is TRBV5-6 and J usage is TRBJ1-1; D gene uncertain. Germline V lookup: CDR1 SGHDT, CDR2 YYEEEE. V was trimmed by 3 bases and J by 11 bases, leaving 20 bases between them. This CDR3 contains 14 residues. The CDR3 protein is CASSSTSSLPRAFF. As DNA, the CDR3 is TGTGCCAGCAGCTCAACGTCCTCTCTTCCGAGGGCTTTCTTT.

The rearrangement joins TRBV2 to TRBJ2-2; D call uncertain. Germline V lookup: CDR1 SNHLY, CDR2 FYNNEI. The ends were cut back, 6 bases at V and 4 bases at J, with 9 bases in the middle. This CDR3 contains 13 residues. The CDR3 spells CASRYSGTGELFF. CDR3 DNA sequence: TGTGCCAGCAGGTATTCAGGCACCGGGGAGCTGTTTTTT.

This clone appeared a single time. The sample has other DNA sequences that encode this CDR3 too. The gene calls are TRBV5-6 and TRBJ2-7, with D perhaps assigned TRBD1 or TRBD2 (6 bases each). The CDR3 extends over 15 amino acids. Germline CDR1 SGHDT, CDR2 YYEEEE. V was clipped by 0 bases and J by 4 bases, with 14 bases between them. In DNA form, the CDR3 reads TGTGCCAGCAGCTTGGGGAGGGGGTGGATGTACGAGCAGTACTTC. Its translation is CASSLGRGWMYEQYF.

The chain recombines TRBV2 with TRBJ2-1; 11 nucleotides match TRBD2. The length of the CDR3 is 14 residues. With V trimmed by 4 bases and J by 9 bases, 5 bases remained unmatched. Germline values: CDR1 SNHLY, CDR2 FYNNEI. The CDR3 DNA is TGTGCCAGCAGTGTTTGGCTAGCGGGGGGTGAGCAGTTCTTC. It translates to CASSVWLAGGEQFF.

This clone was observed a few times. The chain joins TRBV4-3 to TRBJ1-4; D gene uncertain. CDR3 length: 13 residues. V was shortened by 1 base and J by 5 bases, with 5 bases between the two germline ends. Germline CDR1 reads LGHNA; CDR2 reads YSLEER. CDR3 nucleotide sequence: TGCGCCAGCAGCCAAGTAGAAAATGAAAAACTGTTTTTT. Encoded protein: CASSQVENEKLFF.

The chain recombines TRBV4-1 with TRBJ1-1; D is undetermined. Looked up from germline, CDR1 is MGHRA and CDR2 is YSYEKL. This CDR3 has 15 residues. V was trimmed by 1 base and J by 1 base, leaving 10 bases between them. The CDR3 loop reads CASSQGWPQNTEAFF. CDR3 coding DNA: TGCGCCAGCAGCCAAGGGTGGCCCCAGAACACTGAAGCTTTCTTT.

The CDR3 DNA reads as TGTGCCAGCAGTTTAGAGGGGGGCACTGAAGCTTTCTTT. This encodes CASSLEGGTEAFF. The chain is built from TRBV28 and TRBJ1-1; weak D call: TRBD1 (6 bases). This CDR3 has 13 amino acids. The germline CDR1 and CDR2 sequences are MDHEN and SYDVKM. The V gene lost 2 bases and the J gene lost 4 bases, with 8 bases spanning the gap.

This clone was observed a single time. The CDR3 DNA sequence: TGTGCCAGCTCACTCCAGTCTGACAGTTCCTACGAGCAGTACTTC. Translating it yields CASSLQSDSSYEQYF. V and J are TRBV18 and TRBJ2-7; a weak D match, TRBD1 (5 bases). CDR3 length: 15 amino acids. From germline, CDR1 is KGHSH and CDR2 LQKENI. Trimming stripped 4 bases from V and 1 base from J, with 14 bases between.

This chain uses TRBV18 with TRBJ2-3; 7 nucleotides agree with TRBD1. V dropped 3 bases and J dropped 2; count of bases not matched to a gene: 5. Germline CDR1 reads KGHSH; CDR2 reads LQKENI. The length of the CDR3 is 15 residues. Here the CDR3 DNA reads TGTGCCAGCTCACCCCGGGACAGTTACACAGATACGCAGTATTTT. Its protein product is CASSPRDSYTDTQYF. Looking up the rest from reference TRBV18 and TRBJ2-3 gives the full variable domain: NAGVMQNPRHLVRRRGQEARLRCSPMKGHSHVYWYRQLPEEGLKFMVYLQKENIIDESGMPKERFSAEFPKEGPSILRIQQVVRGDSAAYFCASSPRDSYTDTQYFGPGTRLTVL.

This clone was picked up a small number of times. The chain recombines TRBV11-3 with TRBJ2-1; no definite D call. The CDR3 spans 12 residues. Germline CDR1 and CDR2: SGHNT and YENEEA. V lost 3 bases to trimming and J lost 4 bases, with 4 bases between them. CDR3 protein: CASSLIYNEQFF. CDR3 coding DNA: TGTGCCAGCAGCTTGATATACAATGAGCAGTTCTTC.